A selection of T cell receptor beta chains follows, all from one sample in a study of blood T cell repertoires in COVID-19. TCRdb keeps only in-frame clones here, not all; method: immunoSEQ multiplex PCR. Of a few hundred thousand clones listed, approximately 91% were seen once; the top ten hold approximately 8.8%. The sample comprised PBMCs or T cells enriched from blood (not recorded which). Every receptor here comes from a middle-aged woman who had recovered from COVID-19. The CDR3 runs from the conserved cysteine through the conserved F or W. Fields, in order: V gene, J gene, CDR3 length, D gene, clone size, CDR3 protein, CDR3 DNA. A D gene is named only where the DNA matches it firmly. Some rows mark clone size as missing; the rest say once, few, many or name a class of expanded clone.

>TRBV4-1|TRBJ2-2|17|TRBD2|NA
CASSQLLAGGDTGELFF
TGCGCCAGCAGCCAGTTACTAGCGGGAGGCGACACCGGGGAGCTGTTTTTT
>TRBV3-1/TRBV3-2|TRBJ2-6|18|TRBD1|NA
CASSQGLGGYSGANVLTF
TGTGCCAGCAGCCAAGGGCTAGGGGGCTACTCTGGGGCCAACGTCCTGACTTTC
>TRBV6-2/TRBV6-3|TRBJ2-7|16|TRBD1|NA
CASSRDPDRVTYEQYF
TGTGCCAGCAGTAGGGACCCAGACAGGGTGACCTACGAGCAGTACTTC
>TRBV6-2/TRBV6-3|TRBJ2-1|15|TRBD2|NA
CASSNGLAGGHEQFF
TGTGCCAGCAGTAACGGACTAGCGGGGGGGCATGAGCAGTTCTTC
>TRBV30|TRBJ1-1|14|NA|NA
CAWMVGAGITEAFF
TGTGCCTGGATGGTGGGGGCTGGGATCACTGAAGCTTTCTTT
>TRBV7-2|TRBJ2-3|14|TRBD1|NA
CASSLYRGADTQYF
TGTGCCAGCAGCTTATACAGGGGTGCAGATACGCAGTATTTT
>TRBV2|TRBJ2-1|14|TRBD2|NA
CASSLAGAYNEQFF
TGTGCCAGCAGCCTAGCGGGAGCCTACAATGAGCAGTTCTTC
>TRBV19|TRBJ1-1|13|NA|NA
CASSSQGGTEAFF
TGTGCCAGTAGTAGCCAGGGAGGAACTGAAGCTTTCTTT
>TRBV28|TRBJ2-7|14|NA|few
CAITNDRSTYEQYF
TGTGCCATCACCAATGACAGGTCTACCTACGAGCAGTACTTC
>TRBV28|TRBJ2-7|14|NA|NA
CASSLGWEAYEQYF
TGTGCCAGCAGTCTGGGGTGGGAGGCCTACGAGCAGTACTTC
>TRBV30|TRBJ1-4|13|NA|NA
CAWSVEFNEKLFF
TGTGCCTGGAGTGTAGAGTTTAATGAAAAACTGTTTTTT
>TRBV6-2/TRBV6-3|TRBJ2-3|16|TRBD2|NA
CASSNRLAGATDTQYF
TGTGCCAGCAGTAACCGACTAGCGGGAGCCACAGATACGCAGTATTTT
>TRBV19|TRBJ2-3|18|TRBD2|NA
CASRTSGRTQSSTDTQYF
TGTGCCAGCAGGACTAGCGGGAGGACACAATCGAGCACAGATACGCAGTATTTT
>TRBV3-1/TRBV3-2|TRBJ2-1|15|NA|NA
CASSRAKTLYNEQFF
TGTGCCAGCAGCCGAGCGAAGACCCTTTACAATGAGCAGTTCTTC
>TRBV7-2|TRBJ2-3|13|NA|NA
CASSFSYGDTQYF
TGTGCCAGCAGCTTTAGCTATGGAGATACGCAGTATTTT
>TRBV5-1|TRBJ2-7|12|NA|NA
CASRGSVYEQYF
TGCGCCAGCAGGGGTAGCGTTTACGAGCAGTACTTC
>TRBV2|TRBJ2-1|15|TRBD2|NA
CASSRTSGGHNEQFF
TGTGCCAGCAGTCGGACTAGCGGAGGCCACAATGAGCAGTTCTTC
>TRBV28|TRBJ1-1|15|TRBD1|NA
CASSSPSTGGRGAFF
TGTGCCAGCAGTTCCCCATCGACAGGGGGCCGGGGAGCTTTCTTT
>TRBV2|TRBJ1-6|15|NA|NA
CASSKAGRTNSPLHF
TGTGCCAGCAGTAAGGCAGGGCGTACTAATTCACCCCTCCACTTT
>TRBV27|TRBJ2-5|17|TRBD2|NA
CASSFTGTSGWQETQYF
TGTGCCAGCAGTTTTACCGGGACTAGCGGGTGGCAAGAGACCCAGTACTTC
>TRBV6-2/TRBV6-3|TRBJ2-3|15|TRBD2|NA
CASSYSLAGVATQYF
TGTGCCAGCAGTTACTCACTCGCGGGGGTAGCTACGCAGTATTTT
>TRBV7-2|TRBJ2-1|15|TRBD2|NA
CASSLSSGLYNEQFF
TGTGCCAGCAGCTTAAGTAGCGGGTTATACAATGAGCAGTTCTTC
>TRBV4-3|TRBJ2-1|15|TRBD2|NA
CASSQGTSRQGEQFF
TGCGCCAGCAGCCAAGGGACTAGTCGGCAGGGCGAGCAGTTCTTC
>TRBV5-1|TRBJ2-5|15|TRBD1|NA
CASSDDRGLLGTQYF
TGCGCCAGCAGCGACGACAGGGGCCTCTTGGGGACCCAGTACTTC
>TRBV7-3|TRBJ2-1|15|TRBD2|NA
CASSLKAGAYNEQFF
TGTGCCAGCAGCTTAAAAGCGGGGGCCTACAATGAGCAGTTCTTC
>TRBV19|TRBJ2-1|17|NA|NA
CASSMPSLIGGVNEQFF
TGTGCCAGTAGTATGCCTAGCCTAATAGGGGGAGTAAATGAGCAGTTCTTC
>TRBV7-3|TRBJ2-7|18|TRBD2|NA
CASSLIGGRTGGPYEQYF
TGTGCCAGCAGCTTAATTGGTGGAAGGACGGGAGGGCCCTACGAGCAGTACTTC
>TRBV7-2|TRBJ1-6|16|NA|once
CASSLEVMAGSSPLHF
TGTGCCAGCAGCTTAGAGGTCATGGCAGGGTCTTCACCCCTCCACTTT
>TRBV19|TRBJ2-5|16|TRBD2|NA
CASSLGTSGLVETQYF
TGTGCCAGTAGTCTCGGGACTAGCGGGTTAGTGGAGACCCAGTACTTC
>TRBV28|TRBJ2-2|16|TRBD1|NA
CASSPYGTGLPGELFF
TGTGCCAGCAGCCCTTACGGGACAGGGCTCCCCGGGGAGCTGTTTTTT
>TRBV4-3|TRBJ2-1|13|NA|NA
CASSLGSLEEQFF
TGCGCCAGCAGCCTCGGCTCCCTAGAGGAGCAGTTCTTC
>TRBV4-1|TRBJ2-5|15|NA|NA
CASSQEGLPQETQYF
TGCGCCAGCAGCCAAGAAGGACTACCTCAAGAGACCCAGTACTTC
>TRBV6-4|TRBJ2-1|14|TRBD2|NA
CASSSSGRRNEQFF
TGTGCCAGCAGTTCTAGCGGGAGGCGAAATGAGCAGTTCTTC
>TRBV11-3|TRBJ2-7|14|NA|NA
CASSLSRTSSQQYF
TGTGCCAGCAGCTTATCCAGGACAAGCTCCCAGCAGTACTTC
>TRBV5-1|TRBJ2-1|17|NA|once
CASSSGTGMPSYNEQFF
TGCGCCAGCAGCTCAGGAACCGGGATGCCGTCCTACAATGAGCAGTTCTTC
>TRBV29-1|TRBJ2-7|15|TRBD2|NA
CSGREAGGGSNEQYF
TGCAGCGGAAGGGAAGCGGGAGGGGGTAGCAACGAGCAGTACTTC
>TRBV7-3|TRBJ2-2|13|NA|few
CASSLTLRGELFF
TGTGCCAGCAGCTTAACGTTGCGCGGGGAGCTGTTTTTT
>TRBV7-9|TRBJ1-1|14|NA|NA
CASSFDRSKAEAFF
TGTGCCAGCAGCTTTGACAGGTCGAAGGCTGAAGCTTTCTTT
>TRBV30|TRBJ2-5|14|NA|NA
CAWSFLQPQETQYF
TGTGCCTGGAGTTTTTTACAGCCCCAAGAGACCCAGTACTTC
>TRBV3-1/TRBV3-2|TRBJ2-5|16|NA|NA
CASSQTLGGRQETQYF
TGTGCCAGCAGCCAAACGCTGGGGGGGCGTCAAGAGACCCAGTACTTC
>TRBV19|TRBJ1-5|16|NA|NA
CASSIHGGGGNQPQHF
TGTGCCAGTAGTATACACGGGGGAGGGGGAAATCAGCCCCAGCATTTT
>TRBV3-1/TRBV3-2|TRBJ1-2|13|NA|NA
CASSHRSLDGYTF
TGTGCCAGCAGCCATCGATCCTTAGATGGCTACACCTTC
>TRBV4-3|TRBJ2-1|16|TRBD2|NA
CASSQELAGGGNEQFF
TGCGCCAGCAGCCAAGAGCTAGCGGGAGGGGGTAATGAGCAGTTCTTC
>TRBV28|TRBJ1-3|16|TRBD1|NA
CASSLTGTGAGNTIYF
TGTGCCAGCAGTTTAACCGGGACAGGGGCTGGAAACACCATATATTTT